The sample holds many counts of the clone carrying this T cell receptor (beta chain). Its antigen remains unidentified. Germline loops: CDR1 SGHTA, CDR2 FQGNSA. Trimming took 1 base from V and 1 from J; bases not matched to a gene: 6. This CDR3 contains 17 residues. This sample was taken from a study of T-cell reconstitution after alpha-beta-depleted transplantation in children. General study points: Recipient T cells and thymic progenitors that survived were the source of the high TCRbeta diversity seen at day 60 in some patients. Reportedly, alpha-beta T cells present about two months post-transplant originated from several hundred expanded clones of graft origin.

Unique molecular identifiers were incorporated into the prepared TCRbeta library. TCRdb re-analysed the PCR reads in MiXCR, keeping a single row per CDR3 protein. The profile shows 55,000 to 85,000 distinct CDR3 sequences, 11% of them singletons. This clonotype was obtained from a boy aged 5-17 years with acute myeloid leukemia, due to receive a stem cell transplant. The gene calls are TRBV7-2 and TRBJ2-3; 9 bases line up with TRBD2. The sequencing used PBMCs, collected before TCRalphabeta/CD19-depleted stem cell transplant. In DNA, the CDR3 is TGTGCCAGCAGCTTAGTACGGCTAGCGGGACGCACAGATACGCAGTATTTT. Protein product: CASSLVRLAGRTDTQYF.